The clone carrying this TCR beta chain has only a few counts. The CDR3 is 16 amino acids. Germline V gene sequence: CDR1 SEHNR, CDR2 FQNEAQ (reference sequence). J gave up 7 bases and V 2 bases, and 4 bases lay outside the gene matches. The record originates from a study of human T cells and chemical hapten exposure. Whole-study context: The study enrolled mostly female patients with alopecia areata, totalis or universalis.

One entry per CDR3 protein, called by TCRdb with MiXCR from the RACE reads. The data show a few hundred thousand distinct CDR3 sequences, about 5% seen once. Time point specified: pre-sensitization, week 0. Regarding treatment: therapeutic diphenylcyclopropenone sensitization with weekly scalp DPC. This chain links TRBV7-9 with TRBJ1-6; 11 nucleotides line up with TRBD1. The sequence was collected from a woman aged 18-29 years with alopecia areata. Some clones in this sample may be carry-over from other donors' samples. Sequenced material: whole blood, taken in connection with sensitization to the hapten diphenylcyclopropenone (DPC). In nucleotides, the CDR3 is TGTGCCAGCAGCTTAAGCCGGGACAGGGGGAATTCACCCCTCCACTTT. Translation gives CASSLSRDRGNSPLHF.